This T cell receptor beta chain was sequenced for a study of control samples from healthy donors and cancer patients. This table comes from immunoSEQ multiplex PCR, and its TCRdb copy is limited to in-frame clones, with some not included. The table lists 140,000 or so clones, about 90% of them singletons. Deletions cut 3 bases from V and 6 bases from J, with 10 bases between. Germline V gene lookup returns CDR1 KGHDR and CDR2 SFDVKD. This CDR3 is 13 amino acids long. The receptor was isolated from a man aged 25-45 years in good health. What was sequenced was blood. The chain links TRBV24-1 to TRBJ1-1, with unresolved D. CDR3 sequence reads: CATSDPQVPEAFF. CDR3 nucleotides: TGTGCCACCAGTGATCCTCAGGTCCCTGAAGCTTTCTTT.